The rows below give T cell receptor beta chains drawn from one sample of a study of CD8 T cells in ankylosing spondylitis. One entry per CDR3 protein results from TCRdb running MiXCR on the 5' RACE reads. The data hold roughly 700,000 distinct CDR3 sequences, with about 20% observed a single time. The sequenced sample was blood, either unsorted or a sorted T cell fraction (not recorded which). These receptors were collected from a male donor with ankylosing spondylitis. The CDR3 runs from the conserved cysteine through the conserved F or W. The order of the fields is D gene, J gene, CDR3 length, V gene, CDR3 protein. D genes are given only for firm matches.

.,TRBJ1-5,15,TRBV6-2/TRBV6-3,CASSYGGTGNQPQHF
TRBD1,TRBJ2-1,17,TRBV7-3,CASSPSRGQGTYNEQFF
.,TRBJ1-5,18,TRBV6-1,CASSEPAQGHSSNQPQHF
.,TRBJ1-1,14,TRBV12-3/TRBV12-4,CASSPPMVNTEAFF
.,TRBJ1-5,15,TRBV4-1,CASSQGAQGNQPQHF
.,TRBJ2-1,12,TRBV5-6,CASSLWGLEQFF
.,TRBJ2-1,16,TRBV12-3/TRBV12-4,CASTLLKVSSYNEQFF
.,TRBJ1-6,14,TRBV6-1,CASSRKGVGSPLHF
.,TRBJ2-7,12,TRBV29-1,CSTLDIEDEQYF
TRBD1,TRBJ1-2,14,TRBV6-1,CASTADRGTSGYTF
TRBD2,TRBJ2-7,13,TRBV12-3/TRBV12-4,CASSRAGLYEQYF
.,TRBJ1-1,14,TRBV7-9,CASSLQGGGTEAFF
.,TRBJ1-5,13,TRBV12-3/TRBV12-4,CASTPGINQPQHF
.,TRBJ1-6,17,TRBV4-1,CASSRQTASSYNSPLHF
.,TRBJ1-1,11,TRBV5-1,CATNRTTEAFF
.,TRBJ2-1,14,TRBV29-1,CSVESSQKYNEQFF
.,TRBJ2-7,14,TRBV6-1,CASRPQQLSYEQYF
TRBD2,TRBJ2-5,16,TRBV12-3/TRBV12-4,CASSTNSGRRGETQYF
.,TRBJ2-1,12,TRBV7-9,CASSLSYNEQFF
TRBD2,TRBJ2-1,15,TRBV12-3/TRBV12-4,CASRQLAGVGNEQFF
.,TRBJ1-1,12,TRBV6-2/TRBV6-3,CASSYEGRRAFF
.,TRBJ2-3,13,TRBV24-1,CATSDSGIDTQYF
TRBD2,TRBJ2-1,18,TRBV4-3,CASSQELAGGPSKNEQFF
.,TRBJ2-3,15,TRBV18,CASSNWGEGTDTQYF
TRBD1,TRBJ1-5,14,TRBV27,CASSFKGADQPQHF
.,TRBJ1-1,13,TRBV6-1,CASTTYRETEAFF
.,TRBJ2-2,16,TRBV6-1,CASSEARAGVTGELFF
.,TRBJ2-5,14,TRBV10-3,CAISVGQTQETQYF
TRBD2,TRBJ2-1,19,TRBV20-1,CSARDEGSGGLRSYNEQFF
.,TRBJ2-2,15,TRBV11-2,CASSLDREGYGELFF
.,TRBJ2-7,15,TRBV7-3,CASSQRPSSYYEQYF
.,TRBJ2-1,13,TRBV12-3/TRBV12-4,CASSLAPLTEQFF
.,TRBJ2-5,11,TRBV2,CASWGVETQYF
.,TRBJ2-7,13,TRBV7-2,CASSSYTSSKQYF
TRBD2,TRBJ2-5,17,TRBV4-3,CASSQGRTSGRGETQYF
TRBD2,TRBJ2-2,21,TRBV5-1,CASSLDQLAGSFTPNTGELFF
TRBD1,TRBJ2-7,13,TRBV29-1,CSAGQENSYEQYF
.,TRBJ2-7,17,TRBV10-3,CAISEPSSGAGSYEQYF
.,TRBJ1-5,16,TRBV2,CASSESRTEINQPQHF
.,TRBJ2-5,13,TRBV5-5,CASSLFLFETQYF
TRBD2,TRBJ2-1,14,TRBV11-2,CASSLTSVGNEQFF
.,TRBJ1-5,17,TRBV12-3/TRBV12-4,CASSPPGRGVSNQPQHF
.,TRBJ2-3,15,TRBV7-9,CASSSPAHSTDTQYF
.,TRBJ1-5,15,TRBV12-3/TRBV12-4,CASSGDGRGGQPQHF
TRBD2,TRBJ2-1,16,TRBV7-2,CASSRTSGGVYNEQFF
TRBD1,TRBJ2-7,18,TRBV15,CATSRARDRGFMFYEQYF
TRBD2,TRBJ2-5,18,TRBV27,CASSPRVAGTRGKETQYF
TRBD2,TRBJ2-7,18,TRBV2,CASTERGTSGGLTYEQYF
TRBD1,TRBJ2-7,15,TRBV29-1,CSVEFSGTETYEQYF
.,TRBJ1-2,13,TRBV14,CASSQGLNYGYTF
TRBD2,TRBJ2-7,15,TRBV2,CARGFAGGLAYEQYF
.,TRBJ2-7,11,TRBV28,CASSFSSPQYF
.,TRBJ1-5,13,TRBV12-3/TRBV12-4,CASSLGGGRAQHF
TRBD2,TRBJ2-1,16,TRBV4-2,CASSQREGPAYNEQFF
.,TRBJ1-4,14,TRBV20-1,CSARMVGLYEKLFF
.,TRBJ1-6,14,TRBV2,CASSEIGGGSPLHF
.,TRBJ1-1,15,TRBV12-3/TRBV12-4,CASSSTGFKNTEAFF
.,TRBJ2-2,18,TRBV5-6,CASSLVRARGRNTGELFF
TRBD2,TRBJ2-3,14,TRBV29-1,CSVVAGGGADTQYF
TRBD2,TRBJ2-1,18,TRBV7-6,CASSPGLAGTSSYNEQFF